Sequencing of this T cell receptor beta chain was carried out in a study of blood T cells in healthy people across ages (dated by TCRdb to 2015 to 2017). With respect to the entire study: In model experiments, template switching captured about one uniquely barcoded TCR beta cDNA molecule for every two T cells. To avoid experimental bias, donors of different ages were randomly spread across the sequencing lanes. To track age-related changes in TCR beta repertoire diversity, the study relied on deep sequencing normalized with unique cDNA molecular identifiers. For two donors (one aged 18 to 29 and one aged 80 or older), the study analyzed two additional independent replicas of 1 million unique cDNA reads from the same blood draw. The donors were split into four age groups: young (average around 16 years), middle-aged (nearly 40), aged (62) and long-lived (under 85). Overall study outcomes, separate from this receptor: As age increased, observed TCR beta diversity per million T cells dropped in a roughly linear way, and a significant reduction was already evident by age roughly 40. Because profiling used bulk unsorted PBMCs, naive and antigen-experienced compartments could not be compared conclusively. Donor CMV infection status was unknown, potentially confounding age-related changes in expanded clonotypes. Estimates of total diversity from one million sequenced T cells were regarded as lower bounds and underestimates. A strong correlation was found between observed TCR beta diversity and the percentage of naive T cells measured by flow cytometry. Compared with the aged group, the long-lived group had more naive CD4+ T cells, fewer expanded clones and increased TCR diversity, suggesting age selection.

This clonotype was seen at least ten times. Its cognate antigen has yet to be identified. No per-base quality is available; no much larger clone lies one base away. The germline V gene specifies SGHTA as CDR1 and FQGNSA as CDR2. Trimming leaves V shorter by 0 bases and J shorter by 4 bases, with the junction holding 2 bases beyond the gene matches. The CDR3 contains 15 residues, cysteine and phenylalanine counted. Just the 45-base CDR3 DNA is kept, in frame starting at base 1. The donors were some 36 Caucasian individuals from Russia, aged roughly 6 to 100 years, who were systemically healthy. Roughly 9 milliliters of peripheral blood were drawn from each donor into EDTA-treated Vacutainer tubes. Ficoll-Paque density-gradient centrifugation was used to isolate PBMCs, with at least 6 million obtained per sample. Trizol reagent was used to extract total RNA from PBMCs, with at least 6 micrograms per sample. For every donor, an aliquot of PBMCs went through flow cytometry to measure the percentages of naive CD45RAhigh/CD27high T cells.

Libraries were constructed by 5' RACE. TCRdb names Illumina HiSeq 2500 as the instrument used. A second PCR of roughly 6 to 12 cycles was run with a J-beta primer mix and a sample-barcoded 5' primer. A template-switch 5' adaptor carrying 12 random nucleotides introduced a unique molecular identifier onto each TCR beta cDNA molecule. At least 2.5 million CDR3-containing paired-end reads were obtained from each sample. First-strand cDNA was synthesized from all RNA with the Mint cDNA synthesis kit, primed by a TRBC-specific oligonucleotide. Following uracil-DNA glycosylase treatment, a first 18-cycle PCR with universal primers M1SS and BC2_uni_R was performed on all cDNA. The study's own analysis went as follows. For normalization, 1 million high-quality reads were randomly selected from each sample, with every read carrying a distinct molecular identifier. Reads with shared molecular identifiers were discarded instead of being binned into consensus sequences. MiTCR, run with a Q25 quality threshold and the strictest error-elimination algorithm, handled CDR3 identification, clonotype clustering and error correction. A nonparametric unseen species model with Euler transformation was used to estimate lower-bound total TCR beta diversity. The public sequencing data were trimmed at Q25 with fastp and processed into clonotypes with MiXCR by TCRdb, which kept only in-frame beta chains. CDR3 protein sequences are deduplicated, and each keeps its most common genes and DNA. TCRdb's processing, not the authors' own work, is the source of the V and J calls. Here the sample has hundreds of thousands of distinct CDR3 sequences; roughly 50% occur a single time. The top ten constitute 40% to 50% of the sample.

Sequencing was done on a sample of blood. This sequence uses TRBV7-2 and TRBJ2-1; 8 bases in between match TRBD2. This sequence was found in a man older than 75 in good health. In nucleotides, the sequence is TGTGCCAGCAGCTTAGCGGTAGCGGGGTACAATGAGCAGTTCTTC. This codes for CASSLAVAGYNEQFF.